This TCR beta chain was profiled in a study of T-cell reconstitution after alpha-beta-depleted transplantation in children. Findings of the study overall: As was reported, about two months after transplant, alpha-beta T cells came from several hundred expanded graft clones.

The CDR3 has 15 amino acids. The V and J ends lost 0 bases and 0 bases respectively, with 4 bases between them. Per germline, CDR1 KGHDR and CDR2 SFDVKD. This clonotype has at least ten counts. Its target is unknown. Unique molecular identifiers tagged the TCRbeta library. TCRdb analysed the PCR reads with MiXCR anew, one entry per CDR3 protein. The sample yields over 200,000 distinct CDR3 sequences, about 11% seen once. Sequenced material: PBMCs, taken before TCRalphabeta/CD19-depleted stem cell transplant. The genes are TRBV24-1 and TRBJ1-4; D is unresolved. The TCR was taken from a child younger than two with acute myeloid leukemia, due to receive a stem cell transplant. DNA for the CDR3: TGTGCCACCAGTGATTTGGGGACAACTAATGAAAAACTGTTTTTT. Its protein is CATSDLGTTNEKLFF.